The 29 T cell receptor beta chains in this list originate from one sample, sequenced in a study of T cell responses to AZD1222 COVID-19 vaccine. Repertoires were generated with immunoSEQ multiplex PCR, while TCRdb's copy carries only in-frame clones and drops some. The table shows some 100,000 clones, with 70% to 90% occurring only once. Material: peripheral blood, obtained on day 0 of AZD1222 vaccination. Receptor source: an adult in good health.

The chain employs TRBV5-5 and TRBJ2-7, with D possibly TRBD2 on 5 matching bases. V was clipped by 2 bases and J by 6 bases, with 33 bases between them. Germline values: CDR1 SGHKS, CDR2 YYEKEE (reference sequence). The CDR3 totals 20 residues. The CDR3 protein is CASSFGTPEGSRNLFLEQYF. The CDR3 nucleotides are TGTGCCAGCAGCTTCGGCACCCCCGAGGGCTCCCGCAACCTCTTCCTCGAGCAGTACTTC.

The CDR3: CASSLFQTYEQYF. The CDR3 nucleotides read TGTGCCAGCAGCTTATTTCAAACCTACGAGCAGTACTTC. The chain employs TRBV11-1 and TRBJ2-7; D is undetermined. This CDR3 region has 13 residues. Germline V gives CDR1 SGHAT, CDR2 FQDESV (reference sequence). V was clipped by 2 bases and J by 2 bases, with 7 bases between them. Based on the CDR3 plus reference TRBV11-1 and TRBJ2-7, the full variable domain is EAEVAQSPRYKITEKSQAVAFWCDPISGHATLYWYRQILGQGPELLVQFQDESVVDDSQLPKDRFSAERLKGVDSTLKIQPAELGDSAMYLCASSLFQTYEQYFGPGTRLTVT.

V usage is TRBV9 and J usage is TRBJ2-5, with D perhaps being TRBD1 or TRBD2 (5 bases each). This CDR3 contains 18 residues. V lost 4 bases, J lost 0 bases, and 22 bases lay in between. CDR1 and CDR2 (germline): SGDLS, YYNGEE. In DNA form, the CDR3 reads TGTGCCAGCAGCTTAACCAGCCGAGCCCGGGACCACCAAGAGACCCAGTACTTC. Translation gives CASSLTSRARDHQETQYF.

This clone was seen a single time. The chain links TRBV2 to TRBJ1-1, with D unclear. The CDR3 is made up of 15 amino acids. Trimming cost V 2 bases and J 1 base, with 11 bases left between them. CDR1 is SNHLY and CDR2 is FYNNEI in the germline V gene. The CDR3 region has the DNA TGTGCCAGCAGTGAATCCCTCTGGGAGAACACTGAAGCTTTCTTT. It encodes CASSESLWENTEAFF.

The chain combines TRBV5-1 with TRBJ2-5, with 8 positions matching TRBD1. After removal of 2 bases from V and 0 bases from J, the junction contained 3 bases not matched to a gene. The CDR3 is made up of 15 amino acids. Per germline, CDR1 SGHRS and CDR2 YFSETQ. The CDR3 DNA follows: TGCGCCAGCAGCTTCCAGGGGGCCGACCAAGAGACCCAGTACTTC. Translating gives CASSFQGADQETQYF. Combining the CDR3 with reference TRBV5-1 and TRBJ2-5 gives the whole variable domain KAGVTQTPRYLIKTRGQQVTLSCSPISGHRSVSWYQQTPGQGLQFLFEYFSETQRNKGNFPGRFSGRQFSNSRSEMNVSTLELGDSALYLCASSFQGADQETQYFGPGTRLLVL.

J is TRBJ2-5 and V is TRBV6-1, with 10 bases aligning to TRBD2. Trimming cost V 1 base and J 1 base; bases outside gene matches: 21. Germline V CDR1 and CDR2: MNHNS, SASEGT. The CDR3 runs 22 residues. The CDR3 nucleotides read TGTGCCAGCAGTGAAGTTTGGATTACTAGCGGGGCCAGTCTGAGAGCCCAAGAGACCCAGTACTTC. It specifies CASSEVWITSGASLRAQETQYF.

The chain recombines TRBV18 with TRBJ2-7; 9 nucleotides align to TRBD1. The J segment lost 3 bases and the V segment lost 4 bases, leaving 7 bases of the junction unmatched. The germline V gene has CDR1 KGHSH and CDR2 LQKENI. This CDR3 contains 15 residues. CDR3 region: CASSLTRTGDYEQYF. The CDR3 DNA follows: TGTGCCAGCTCACTTACGAGGACAGGGGACTACGAGCAGTACTTC.

The gene calls are TRBV5-8 and TRBJ1-5, with 10 nucleotides matching TRBD1. Looked up from germline, CDR1 is SGHTS and CDR2 is YDEGEE. This CDR3 has 15 residues. Trimming at V came to 3 bases and at J to 4 bases, leaving 4 bases not matched to a gene. CDR3 residues: CASSSGQGENQPQHF. CDR3 bases: TGTGCCAGCAGCTCTGGACAGGGGGAAAATCAGCCCCAGCATTTT.

The chain joins TRBV12-3 or TRBV12-4 to TRBJ1-1; D is unresolved. This CDR3 spans 12 amino acids. V shed 2 bases and J shed 0 bases, with 1 base lying between them. CDR3 sequence reads: CASSLLNTEAFF. CDR3 nucleotide sequence: TGTGCCAGCAGTTTATTGAACACTGAAGCTTTCTTT.

The gene calls are TRBV19 and TRBJ1-1, with no clear D. With 5 bases removed from V and 0 bases from J, the gap between germline ends came to 7 bases. The V gene's germline CDR1 is LNHDA and CDR2 SQIVND (reference sequence). The CDR3 totals 13 residues. CDR3: CASSSQMNTEAFF. CDR3 nucleotides: TGTGCCAGTAGTTCACAGATGAACACTGAAGCTTTCTTT.

The J gene is TRBJ1-3, the V gene TRBV3-1 (or the pseudogene TRBV3-2), with 9 bases matching TRBD1. J gave up 4 bases and V 4 bases, and 11 bases lay outside the gene matches. The CDR3 runs 17 residues. Germline V lookup: CDR1 LGHDT, CDR2 YNNKEL (reference sequence). CDR3: CASSLGVPGQGGNTIYF. The CDR3, as DNA: TGTGCCAGCAGCCTAGGGGTCCCGGGACAGGGAGGAAACACCATATATTTT.

The chain links TRBV4-1 to TRBJ1-4, with 9 bases lining up with TRBD1. There are 18 residues in the CDR3. Trimming cost V 0 bases and J 3 bases; bases outside gene matches: 8. In germline, CDR1 is MGHRA, CDR2 YSYEKL. This CDR3 reads CASSQDTRTGEANEKLFF. The CDR3 bases are TGCGCCAGCAGCCAAGATACTAGGACAGGGGAGGCTAATGAAAAACTGTTTTTT.

This chain links TRBV10-2 with TRBJ2-6; no clear D. Trimming cost V 8 bases and J 0 bases, with 14 bases left between them. The CDR3 spans 16 residues. The germline V gene encodes CDR1 WSHSY and CDR2 SAAADI. This CDR3 reads CASGGWQFSGANVLTF. CDR3 bases: TGCGCCAGCGGTGGTTGGCAGTTCTCTGGGGCCAACGTCCTGACTTTC.

The chain recombines TRBV11-3 with TRBJ1-2; D remains unclear. CDR1 and CDR2 (germline): SGHNT, YENEEA. V was trimmed by 8 bases and J by 4 bases, leaving 8 bases between them. The CDR3 length is 11 residues. CDR3 bases: TGTGCCAGCGGATTTAGCTATGGCTACACCTTC. It is translated as CASGFSYGYTF.

The CDR3 DNA reads as TGTGCCAGCAGCAAGGAAGGGGGCTCTAATGAAAAACTGTTTTTT. Translation gives CASSKEGGSNEKLFF. The chain combines TRBV3-1 (or the pseudogene TRBV3-2) with TRBJ1-4, with TRBD1 identical over 7 bases. The CDR3 runs 15 residues. Germline assignment: CDR1 LGHDT and CDR2 YNNKEL (reference sequence). Unmatched junction bases numbered 6, after V lost 5 bases and J lost 3 bases.

This clone appeared a single time. This chain uses TRBV6-6 with TRBJ1-1; maybe TRBD1 (5 bases). CDR3 size: 11 residues. Germline loops: CDR1 MNHNY, CDR2 SVGAGI (reference sequence). Trimming shortened V by 6 bases and J by 5 bases, and 7 bases separated the two germline ends. CDR3 coding DNA: TGTGCCAGCAGCAGGGAGACTGAAGCTTTCTTT. Protein product: CASSRETEAFF.

V and J are TRBV3-1 (or the pseudogene TRBV3-2) and TRBJ1-1; no clear D gene. The ends were cut back, 4 bases at V and 4 bases at J, with 13 bases in the middle. Germline CDR1 is LGHDT and CDR2 is YNNKEL (reference sequence). This CDR3 contains 14 residues. CDR3 residues: CASSPGYSGTEAFF. Written as DNA, the CDR3 is TGTGCCAGCAGCCCGGGGTACTCGGGCACTGAAGCTTTCTTT.

The J gene is TRBJ2-5, the V gene TRBV24-1; D might be TRBD1 (5 bases). Deletions cut 5 bases from V and 1 base from J, with 7 bases between. CDR3 length: 13 residues. The V gene's germline CDR1 is KGHDR and CDR2 SFDVKD. This chain's CDR3 is CATSVGAQETQYF. The CDR3 bases are TGTGCCACCAGTGTAGGGGCCCAAGAGACCCAGTACTTC.

V gene TRBV11-2 combines with J gene TRBJ2-1; 7 bases map to TRBD2. Unmatched junction bases numbered 5, after V lost 2 bases and J lost 7 bases. CDR3 length: 14 residues. Germline CDR1 reads SGHAT; CDR2 reads FQNNGV. The CDR3: CASSLFIGGNEQFF. DNA for the CDR3: TGTGCCAGCAGCTTATTTATCGGGGGGAATGAGCAGTTCTTC.

V and J are TRBV13 and TRBJ2-3, with 15 nucleotides matching TRBD2. Germline CDR1 and CDR2: PRHDT and FYEKMQ (reference sequence). The junction had 7 bases not matched to a gene; V was cut back by 5 bases and J by 4 bases. This CDR3 contains 17 residues. For the CDR3, the DNA is TGTGCCAGCAGCCAGGGGACTAGCGGGGGGTGGTCAGATACGCAGTATTTT. This translates into CASSQGTSGGWSDTQYF.

The CDR3 loop reads CAISVPGTGGNYGYTF. The CDR3 nucleotides read TGTGCCATCAGTGTACCAGGGACCGGAGGAAACTATGGCTACACCTTC. J is TRBJ1-2 and V is TRBV10-3; the D gene is possibly TRBD1 (5 bases). Trimming removed 4 bases from V and 2 bases from J, with 17 bases in between. Germline assignment: CDR1 ENHRY and CDR2 SYGVKD. The CDR3 consists of 16 residues.

This chain uses TRBV7-9 with TRBJ1-5, with a tentative D call TRBD1 (6 bases). Germline V lookup: CDR1 SEHNR, CDR2 FQNEAQ (reference sequence). CDR3 length equals 15 residues. Trimming took 1 base from V and 3 from J, leaving 10 bases between them. The CDR3 here is CASSLDDRLNQPQHF. The CDR3, as DNA: TGTGCCAGCAGCTTAGACGACAGGCTCAATCAGCCCCAGCATTTT.

V gene TRBV27 combines with J gene TRBJ2-2; a weak D match, TRBD1 (5 bases). V shed 0 bases and J shed 8 bases, with 10 bases lying between them. The CDR3 runs to 14 residues. CDR1 and CDR2 (germline): MNHEY, SMNVEV (reference sequence). The CDR3 DNA follows: TGTGCCAGCAGTTTATCGATAGGGGCGGGGGAGCTGTTTTTT. Translated, it gives CASSLSIGAGELFF.

V and J are TRBV29-1 and TRBJ2-1; D perhaps matches TRBD1 (6 bases). V was cut by 4 bases and J by 2 bases, with 12 bases left in between. This CDR3 comprises 14 residues. The germline V gene has CDR1 SQVTM and CDR2 ANQGSEA. CDR3 sequence (DNA): TGCAGCGTTGGAGTGGGGGCCCCCTACAATGAGCAGTTCTTC. It translates to CSVGVGAPYNEQFF.

V and J are TRBV11-2 and TRBJ2-7; no reliable D call. The CDR3 is 14 residues long. CDR1 is SGHAT, CDR2 FQNNGV, per germline. V was shortened by 5 bases and J by 2 bases, with 13 bases between the two germline ends. The DNA for the CDR3 is TGTGCCAGCAGCCCCCTTGGTGGAGCCTACGAGCAGTACTTC. It specifies CASSPLGGAYEQYF. Full variable domain (rest looked up from reference TRBV11-2 and TRBJ2-7): EAGVAQSPRYKIIEKRQSVAFWCNPISGHATLYWYQQILGQGPKLLIQFQNNGVVDDSQLPKDRFSAERLKGVDSTLKIQPAKLEDSAVYLCASSPLGGAYEQYFGPGTRLTVT.

CDR3 nucleotides: TGTGCCAGTAGTATAAAGGCAGGCAAAGCAGCTAACTATGGCTACACCTTC. It yields the protein CASSIKAGKAANYGYTF. The chain recombines TRBV19 with TRBJ1-2; D remains unclear. The CDR3 has 17 residues. Germline V gene sequence: CDR1 LNHDA, CDR2 SQIVND (reference sequence). V lost 2 bases to trimming and J lost 0 bases, with 16 bases between them.

CDR3 nucleotide sequence: TGTGCCAGCCAACGGGGGAACACTGAAGCTTTCTTT. Amino acids: CASQRGNTEAFF. This chain connects TRBV27 to TRBJ1-1; the D is unclear. From germline, CDR1 is MNHEY and CDR2 SMNVEV (reference sequence). This CDR3 spans 12 amino acids. The ends were cut back, 8 bases at V and 1 base at J, with 8 bases in the middle.

V is TRBV5-1 and J is TRBJ2-7; D uncertain. V was clipped by 0 bases and J by 1 base, with 5 bases between them. Per the germline V gene, CDR1 is SGHRS and CDR2 is YFSETQ. CDR3 size: 13 residues. The CDR3 region has the DNA TGCGCCAGCAGCTTGGATGCATCCTACGAGCAGTACTTC. It encodes CASSLDASYEQYF.

The CDR3 here is CASSDQGSGYTF. As DNA, the CDR3 is TGTGCCAGCAGTGACCAGGGGTCCGGCTACACCTTC. This sequence joins TRBV6-1 and TRBJ1-2, with TRBD1 as a possible D gene (6 bases). The CDR3 runs 12 residues. CDR1 and CDR2 from the germline V gene are MNHNS and SASEGT. V dropped 3 bases and J dropped 8 bases, with 10 bases sitting between them.